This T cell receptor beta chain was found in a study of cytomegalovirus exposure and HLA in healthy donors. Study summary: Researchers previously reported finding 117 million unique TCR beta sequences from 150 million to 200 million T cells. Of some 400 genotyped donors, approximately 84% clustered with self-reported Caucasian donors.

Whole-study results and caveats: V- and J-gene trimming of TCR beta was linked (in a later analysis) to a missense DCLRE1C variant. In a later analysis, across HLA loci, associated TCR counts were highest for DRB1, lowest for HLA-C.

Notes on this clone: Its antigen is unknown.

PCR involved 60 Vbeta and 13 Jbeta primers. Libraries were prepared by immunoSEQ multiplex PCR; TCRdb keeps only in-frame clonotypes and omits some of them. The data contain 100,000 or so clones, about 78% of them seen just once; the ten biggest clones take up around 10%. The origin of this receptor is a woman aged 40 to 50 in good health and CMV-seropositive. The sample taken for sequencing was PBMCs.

CDR3 in DNA: TGCAGCGTTGAATTTGGAGGGCTCGAGCAGTACTTC. Protein product: CSVEFGGLEQYF. The gene calls are TRBV29-1 and TRBJ2-7; the D gene is possibly TRBD2 (6 bases). Germline V gives CDR1 SQVTM, CDR2 ANQGSEA. This CDR3 spans 12 amino acids. The V end was cut by 2 bases, the J end by 6 bases, with 11 bases between.